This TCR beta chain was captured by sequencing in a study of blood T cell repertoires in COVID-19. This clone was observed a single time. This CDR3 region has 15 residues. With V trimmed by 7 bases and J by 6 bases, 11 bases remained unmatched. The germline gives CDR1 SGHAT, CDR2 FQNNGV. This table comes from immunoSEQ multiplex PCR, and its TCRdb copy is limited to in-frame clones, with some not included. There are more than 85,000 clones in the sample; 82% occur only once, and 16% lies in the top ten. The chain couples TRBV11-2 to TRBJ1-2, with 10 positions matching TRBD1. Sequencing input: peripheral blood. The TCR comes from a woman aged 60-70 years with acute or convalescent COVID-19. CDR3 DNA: TGTGCCAGCACCCTCATCTTGACAGGGGGCAATGGCTACACCTTC. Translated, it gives CASTLILTGGNGYTF.